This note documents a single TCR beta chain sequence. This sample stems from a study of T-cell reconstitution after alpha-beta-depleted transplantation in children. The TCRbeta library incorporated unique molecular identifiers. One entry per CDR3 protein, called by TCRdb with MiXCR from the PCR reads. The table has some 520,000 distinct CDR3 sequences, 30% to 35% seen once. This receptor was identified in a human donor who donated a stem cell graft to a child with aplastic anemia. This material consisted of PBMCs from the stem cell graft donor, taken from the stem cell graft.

CDR3 coding DNA: TGTGCCAGCAGTTTTACTCTACAGGGGGCGGACTATGGCTACACCTTC. It encodes CASSFTLQGADYGYTF. The V gene is TRBV27, the J gene TRBJ1-2; 9 nucleotides align to TRBD1. Per the germline V gene, CDR1 is MNHEY and CDR2 is SMNVEV (reference sequence). The V gene end was trimmed by 3 bases and the J gene end by 3 bases; junction bases not matched to a gene: 8. The CDR3 consists of 16 residues.